The 28 T cell receptor beta chains given below trace back to one sample, sequenced in a study of cytomegalovirus exposure and HLA in healthy donors. PCR employed 60 Vbeta and 13 Jbeta primers. Using immunoSEQ multiplex PCR, the repertoire was profiled, and TCRdb retains in-frame clones only, with some absent. The sample totals over 100,000 clones. Material for sequencing was PBMCs. All receptors derive from a woman aged 40 to 50 in good health and CMV-seropositive.

This sequence joins TRBV12-5 and TRBJ2-2, with 12 bases fitting TRBD2. The length of the CDR3 is 15 residues. V trimming: 6 bases; J trimming: 4 bases; junction bases outside the gene matches: 3. Germline V gene lookup returns CDR1 LGHNT and CDR2 FRNRAP. The CDR3 sequence is CASGPGLAGTGELFF. The CDR3 bases are TGTGCTAGTGGCCCGGGACTAGCGGGCACCGGGGAGCTGTTTTTT.

The chain has TRBV18 and TRBJ2-6; TRBD1 agrees at 8 bases. Germline V lookup: CDR1 KGHSH, CDR2 LQKENI. Trimming cost V 5 bases and J 0 bases; bases outside gene matches: 6. The CDR3 totals 17 residues. The CDR3 is CASSVRTGLSGANVLTF. In DNA, the CDR3 is TGTGCCAGCTCAGTCCGGACAGGGCTCTCTGGGGCCAACGTCCTGACTTTC.

The CDR3 is CASSLGGQRNTIYF. The DNA for the CDR3 is TGTGCCAGCAGCTTAGGGGGGCAAAGAAACACCATATATTTT. The J gene is TRBJ1-3, the V gene TRBV7-2; weak D call: TRBD1 (6 bases). The CDR3 runs 14 residues. Trimming shortened V by 1 base and J by 5 bases, and 9 bases separated the two germline ends. CDR1 is SGHTA, CDR2 FQGNSA, per germline.

The V gene is TRBV7-9, the J gene TRBJ1-1; TRBD1 aligns across 9 bases. This CDR3 contains 14 residues. J lost 1 base, V lost 4 bases, and 1 base had no gene match. Germline V gene data show CDR1 as SEHNR and CDR2 as FQNEAQ (reference sequence). The CDR3 sequence is CASSSDRGNTEAFF. CDR3 sequence (DNA): TGTGCCAGCAGCTCGGACAGGGGGAACACTGAAGCTTTCTTT. The full variable domain, rest sourced from reference TRBV7-9 and TRBJ1-1, is DTGVSQNPRHKITKRGQNVTFRCDPISEHNRLYWYRQTLGQGPEFLTYFQNEAQLEKSRLLSDRFSAERPKGSFSTLEIQRTEQGDSAMYLCASSSDRGNTEAFFGQGTRLTVV.

V gene TRBV19 combines with J gene TRBJ2-7; the match to TRBD1 covers 8 bases. V dropped 4 bases and J dropped 2; count of bases not matched to a gene: 4. Germline V gene sequence: CDR1 LNHDA, CDR2 SQIVND (reference sequence). This CDR3 spans 14 amino acids. This chain's CDR3 is CASSNGQGTYEQYF. CDR3 sequence (DNA): TGTGCCAGTAGTAACGGACAGGGCACCTACGAGCAGTACTTC.

The rearrangement uses TRBV19 and TRBJ2-3; tentative D call: TRBD1 (5 bases). Germline V gene data show CDR1 as LNHDA and CDR2 as SQIVND (reference sequence). V lost 5 bases, J lost 0 bases, and 12 bases lay in between. The CDR3 is made up of 15 amino acids. This CDR3 reads CASSVQVTSTDTQYF. Here the CDR3 DNA reads TGTGCCAGTAGTGTACAGGTTACTAGCACAGATACGCAGTATTTT.

The chain uses TRBV7-6 and TRBJ2-3; tentatively, D is TRBD2 (5 bases). There are 14 residues in the CDR3. The V gene lost 6 bases and the J gene lost 0 bases, with 10 bases spanning the gap. Germline V gene sequence: CDR1 SGHVS, CDR2 FNYEAQ. Written as DNA, the CDR3 is TGTGCCAGCAGTTTTAGCGTTAGCACAGATACGCAGTATTTT. The encoded protein is CASSFSVSTDTQYF.

The rearrangement joins TRBV20-1 to TRBJ1-6; 7 positions match TRBD1. J lost 17 bases, V lost 5 bases, and 9 bases had no gene match. There are 11 residues in the CDR3. Germline CDR1 reads DFQATT; CDR2 reads SNEGSKA (reference sequence). The DNA for the CDR3 is TGCAGTGCTGGGGGACAGACTCTCATCCACTTT. Its translation: CSAGGQTLIHF.

Remarks on this clone: One end of the junction does not line up with germline, which may come from a read error. The chain links TRBV5-6 to TRBJ2-3, with 9 positions matching TRBD1. CDR1 is SGHDT, CDR2 YYEEEE, per germline. The CDR3 has 15 residues. CDR3 amino acids: CASSLDRGATDTQYF. DNA for the CDR3: TGTGCCAGCAGCTTAGACAGGGGGGCTACAGATACGCAATATTTT.

J is TRBJ1-5 and V is TRBV19, with TRBD1 identical over 7 bases. The CDR3 consists of 16 residues. From germline, CDR1 is LNHDA and CDR2 SQIVND (reference sequence). V shed 2 bases and J 6 bases; nucleotides not matched to a gene: 10. The CDR3 region is CASSIPQGRLGQPQHF. The CDR3 DNA is TGTGCCAGTAGTATACCACAGGGGCGTTTGGGTCAGCCCCAGCATTTT.

V usage is TRBV5-1 and J usage is TRBJ1-2; D is perhaps TRBD1 (5 bases). This CDR3 comprises 16 residues. CDR1 SGHRS and CDR2 YFSETQ come from the germline V gene. Trimming pared 0 bases from V and 3 bases from J, leaving 15 bases between. The CDR3 DNA sequence: TGCGCCAGCAGCTTGGTAGCAGGGAAAACGGACTATGGCTACACCTTC. Translated: CASSLVAGKTDYGYTF. Looking up the rest from reference TRBV5-1 and TRBJ1-2 gives the full variable domain: KAGVTQTPRYLIKTRGQQVTLSCSPISGHRSVSWYQQTPGQGLQFLFEYFSETQRNKGNFPGRFSGRQFSNSRSEMNVSTLELGDSALYLCASSLVAGKTDYGYTFGSGTRLTVV.

The chain combines TRBV27 with TRBJ1-4; D not certain. CDR1 is MNHEY, CDR2 SMNVEV, per germline (reference sequence). Trimming removed 3 bases at V and 8 bases at J, with 13 bases between. This CDR3 has 14 residues. The CDR3: CASSFLSSGEKLFF. CDR3 sequence (DNA): TGTGCCAGCAGTTTTCTCTCCTCGGGAGAAAAACTGTTTTTT.

The rearrangement joins TRBV5-1 to TRBJ2-5; weak D call: TRBD1 (6 bases). The better agreement between TRBJ2-7 and the DNA end casts doubt on the J call. Germline V lookup: CDR1 SGHRS, CDR2 YFSETQ. The CDR3 has 14 amino acids. In nucleotides, the CDR3 is TGCGCCAGCACGACCACCACAGGGACGTACGAGCAGTACTTC. Its translation: CASTTTTGTYEQYF.

CDR3: CATSRGNLGQTKETQYF. CDR3 coding DNA: TGTGCCACCAGCAGGGGAAACCTGGGACAGACAAAAGAGACCCAGTACTTC. V is TRBV15 and J is TRBJ2-5, with 7 bases lining up with TRBD1. The CDR3 is made up of 17 amino acids. The trim removed 3 bases at V and 3 bases at J, leaving 13 bases unmatched. CDR1 is LNHNV, CDR2 YYDKDF, per germline (reference sequence).

This chain connects TRBV14 to TRBJ2-2; maybe TRBD2 (5 bases). V was shortened by 1 base and J by 5 bases, with 14 bases between the two germline ends. CDR1 is SGHDN and CDR2 is FVKESK in the germline V gene. CDR3 length: 16 amino acids. CDR3 DNA: TGTGCCAGCAGCCAAGGGACTGGTATCATGACCGGGGAGCTGTTTTTT. Its protein is CASSQGTGIMTGELFF.

V is TRBV21-1 and J is TRBJ1-5; TRBD1, the D gene given by the table, was not confirmed from the DNA. TRBV21-1 is marked as a pseudogene. The CDR3 loop spans 12 amino acids. As DNA, the CDR3 is TGTGCCAGACAGGGGCGGTATCAGCCCCAGCATTTT. Translation: CARQGRYQPQHF.

This chain links TRBV10-3 with TRBJ1-6; D is possibly TRBD1 (6 bases). Looked up from germline, CDR1 is ENHRY and CDR2 is SYGVKD. Trimming stripped 3 bases from V and 10 bases from J, with 13 bases between. This CDR3 comprises 14 residues. The CDR3, as DNA: TGTGCCATCAGTGATTCGACAGGTGAATCACCCCTCCACTTT. Residues: CAISDSTGESPLHF.

This chain uses TRBV28 with TRBJ2-1, with D tentatively TRBD1 (6 bases). This CDR3 comprises 15 residues. Per germline, CDR1 MDHEN and CDR2 SYDVKM. V shed 3 bases and J shed 9 bases, with 18 bases lying between them. The CDR3, as DNA: TGTGCCAGCAGTTTTTACAGGGATATACTGGGTGAGCAGTTCTTC. The encoded protein is CASSFYRDILGEQFF.

This chain links TRBV7-8 with TRBJ2-1, with 14 bases identical to TRBD2. This CDR3 contains 20 residues. In germline, CDR1 is SGHVS, CDR2 FQNEAQ. V lost 8 bases to trimming and J lost 7 bases; unmatched junction nucleotides: 22. CDR3 protein: CASQTSSGLAGGPRGNEQFF. CDR3 nucleotides: TGTGCCAGCCAAACCTCCTCAGGACTAGCGGGAGGACCACGGGGGAATGAGCAGTTCTTC.

The chain combines TRBV10-3 with TRBJ2-2, with D possibly TRBD2 on 7 matching bases. The V gene lost 8 bases and the J gene lost 1 base, with 14 bases spanning the gap. In germline, CDR1 is ENHRY, CDR2 SYGVKD. The CDR3 runs 15 residues. The CDR3 coding sequence is TGTGCCATCGGCCCTAGGGGGGGGAACACCGGGGAGCTGTTTTTT. Amino acids: CAIGPRGGNTGELFF.

This chain joins TRBV18 and TRBJ1-2, with 9 bases identical to TRBD1. Germline CDR1 is KGHSH and CDR2 is LQKENI. This CDR3 is built from 13 residues. The V and J ends lost 3 bases and 7 bases, in that order; junction bases with no gene match: 3. CDR3 loop: CASSPGQGSGYTF. DNA for the CDR3: TGTGCCAGCTCACCGGGACAGGGCAGTGGCTACACCTTC.

Turning to this clone: Other DNA sequences within the sample encode an identical CDR3. V and J are TRBV5-1 and TRBJ2-7; 8 bases match TRBD1. Trimming cost V 0 bases and J 6 bases; bases outside gene matches: 5. CDR1 is SGHRS, CDR2 YFSETQ, per germline. The CDR3 is 14 amino acids. CDR3 bases: TGCGCCAGCAGCTTGGCCCAGGGGGCGCGCGAGCAGTACTTC. Translated, it gives CASSLAQGAREQYF. Together with reference TRBV5-1 and TRBJ2-7, the CDR3 gives the full variable domain: KAGVTQTPRYLIKTRGQQVTLSCSPISGHRSVSWYQQTPGQGLQFLFEYFSETQRNKGNFPGRFSGRQFSNSRSEMNVSTLELGDSALYLCASSLAQGAREQYFGPGTRLTVT.

The chain carries TRBV6-6 and TRBJ2-2; unclear D gene. CDR1 and CDR2 from the germline V gene are MNHNY and SVGAGI (reference sequence). Trimming removed 7 bases at V and 3 bases at J, with 9 bases between. CDR3 length: 13 amino acids. The CDR3 here is CASTPRDTGELFF. CDR3 in DNA: TGTGCCAGCACCCCTCGGGACACCGGGGAGCTGTTTTTT.

The chain has TRBV5-1 and TRBJ2-1; 7 positions agree with TRBD2. V lost 7 bases to trimming and J lost 4 bases; unmatched junction nucleotides: 8. The V gene's germline CDR1 is SGHRS and CDR2 YFSETQ. The CDR3 extends over 14 amino acids. CDR3 nucleotides: TGCGCCAGCGCCGGACTAGTCGGGTACAATGAGCAGTTCTTC. Translated: CASAGLVGYNEQFF. Full variable domain (remainder filled in from reference TRBV5-1 and TRBJ2-1): KAGVTQTPRYLIKTRGQQVTLSCSPISGHRSVSWYQQTPGQGLQFLFEYFSETQRNKGNFPGRFSGRQFSNSRSEMNVSTLELGDSALYLCASAGLVGYNEQFFGPGTRLTVL.

This chain joins TRBV18 and TRBJ2-2; D is perhaps TRBD2 (5 bases). The CDR3 extends over 14 amino acids. CDR1 KGHSH and CDR2 LQKENI come from the germline V gene. V was clipped by 2 bases and J by 6 bases, with 10 bases between them. The CDR3 is CASSPTSSAGELFF. CDR3 nucleotide sequence: TGTGCCAGCTCACCAACTAGTTCGGCCGGGGAGCTGTTTTTT.

The V gene is TRBV15, the J gene TRBJ2-5; perhaps TRBD1 as D (5 bases). Germline lookup yields CDR1 LNHNV and CDR2 YYDKDF (reference sequence). The CDR3 length is 14 residues. The ends were cut back, 1 base at V and 1 base at J, with 7 bases in the middle. The CDR3 sequence is CATSRVRGQETQYF. As DNA, the CDR3 is TGTGCCACCAGCAGAGTTAGGGGCCAAGAGACCCAGTACTTC.

The chain has TRBV11-2 and TRBJ2-1; D remains unclear. V was cut by 3 bases and J by 8 bases, with 8 bases left in between. Per germline, CDR1 SGHAT and CDR2 FQNNGV. The CDR3 loop spans 12 amino acids. Here the CDR3 reads CASSFHRDEQFF. DNA of the CDR3: TGTGCCAGCAGCTTCCACCGGGATGAGCAGTTCTTC.

V usage is TRBV7-2 and J usage is TRBJ2-3; possibly TRBD2 for D (5 bases). The CDR3 runs 14 residues. V was cut by 2 bases and J by 2 bases, with 8 bases left in between. CDR1 is SGHTA, CDR2 FQGNSA, per germline. The CDR3 loop is CASSLRRVTDTQYF. The CDR3 DNA follows: TGTGCCAGCAGCTTACGGCGGGTCACAGATACGCAGTATTTT. Full variable domain (missing parts from reference TRBV7-2 and TRBJ2-3): GAGVSQSPSNKVTEKGKDVELRCDPISGHTALYWYRQSLGQGLEFLIYFQGNSAPDKSGLPSDRFSAERTGGSVSTLTIQRTQQEDSAVYLCASSLRRVTDTQYFGPGTRLTVL.